The 28 T cell receptor beta chains given below trace back to one sample, sequenced in a study of cytomegalovirus exposure and HLA in healthy donors. 60 Vbeta and 13 Jbeta primers were used in PCR. Profiled with immunoSEQ multiplex PCR; TCRdb holds only in-frame clones, not every one. The sample has nearly 110,000 clones; 70% to 85% are singletons. The specimen was PBMCs. The receptor source for this set is a male donor in good health and CMV-seronegative.

In this sample, this clone turned up a few times. V and J are TRBV28 and TRBJ2-7, with TRBD1 matching over 10 bases. V trimming: 6 bases; J trimming: 2 bases; junction bases outside the gene matches: 10. Germline CDR1 is MDHEN and CDR2 is SYDVKM. CDR3 length: 16 amino acids. CDR3 bases: TGTGCCAGCAGCCCCGCTACGGGACAGGGGACCTACGAGCAGTACTTC. Protein product: CASSPATGQGTYEQYF. The entire variable domain, with the rest obtained from reference TRBV28 and TRBJ2-7, is as follows: DVKVTQSSRYLVKRTGEKVFLECVQDMDHENMFWYRQDPGLGLRLIYFSYDVKMKEKGDIPEGYSVSREKKERFSLILESASTNQTSMYLCASSPATGQGTYEQYFGPGTRLTVT.

V is TRBV30 and J is TRBJ1-1, with D possibly TRBD1 on 6 matching bases. Germline V lookup: CDR1 GTSNPN, CDR2 SVGIG (reference sequence). The CDR3 is 12 amino acids. Trimming removed 2 bases at V and 10 bases at J, with 14 bases between. CDR3 nucleotide sequence: TGTGCCTGGAGTTCTCAGGGGTTCGGAGCTTTCTTT. It encodes CAWSSQGFGAFF.

The rearrangement links TRBV12-5 to TRBJ2-7; 13 nucleotides align to TRBD2. This CDR3 region has 17 residues. Germline lookup yields CDR1 LGHNT and CDR2 FRNRAP. With 0 bases clipped from V and 8 bases from J, the junction kept 10 bases outside the gene matches. The CDR3 loop is CASGLVPSRLAGGKQYF. The CDR3 bases are TGTGCTAGTGGTTTGGTACCCAGTCGACTAGCGGGAGGTAAGCAGTACTTC.

CDR3 DNA: TGTGCCAGTTTACAGGGGAACAACTATGGCTACACCTTC. Protein product: CASLQGNNYGYTF. V and J are TRBV2 and TRBJ1-2; TRBD1 matches 7 bases. Germline V gene data show CDR1 as SNHLY and CDR2 as FYNNEI. The CDR3 loop spans 13 amino acids. V was pared by 9 bases and J by 2 bases, with 6 bases of the junction left unmatched.

In this sample, this clone turned up a few times. This chain uses TRBV10-3 with TRBJ2-7; 7 bases agree with TRBD2. The CDR3 runs 15 residues. Germline trimming cut 4 bases from V and 4 bases from J; bases unmatched to any gene: 10. Germline V lookup: CDR1 ENHRY, CDR2 SYGVKD. Written as DNA, the CDR3 is TGTGCCATCAGTGGGGGTGGCGGGAGTTTGTACGAGCAGTACTTC. Encoded protein: CAISGGGGSLYEQYF.

V gene TRBV7-9 combines with J gene TRBJ2-5; 10 positions agree with TRBD2. Germline CDR1 reads SEHNR; CDR2 reads FQNEAQ (reference sequence). The CDR3 is 16 residues long. V shed 1 base and J 5 bases; nucleotides not matched to a gene: 7. The CDR3 reads CASSLGRGLADETQYF. CDR3 bases: TGTGCCAGCAGCTTAGGAAGAGGACTAGCGGACGAGACCCAGTACTTC.

The V call is TRBV27, the J call TRBJ2-2; 12 bases map to TRBD2. Trimming at V came to 6 bases and at J to 4 bases, leaving 6 bases not matched to a gene. Germline CDR1 and CDR2: MNHEY and SMNVEV (reference sequence). The CDR3 spans 16 residues. As DNA, the CDR3 is TGTGCCAGCAGACCCGGACTAGCGGGATTCACCGGGGAGCTGTTTTTT. It specifies CASRPGLAGFTGELFF.

The chain has TRBV5-6 and TRBJ2-1; unclear D gene. CDR1 and CDR2 (germline): SGHDT, YYEEEE. Trimming took 4 bases from V and 2 from J, leaving 13 bases between them. This CDR3 has 15 amino acids. The CDR3 DNA follows: TGTGCCAGCAGCAGTGACTGGGTCCCCTACAATGAGCAGTTCTTC. Translated, it gives CASSSDWVPYNEQFF.

CDR3 in amino acids: CASSYRVTVGNEQFF. The CDR3 bases are TGTGCCAGCAGTTACCGGGTGACGGTGGGCAATGAGCAGTTCTTC. The rearrangement links TRBV6-5 to TRBJ2-1; D ambiguous. The V gene's germline CDR1 is MNHEY and CDR2 SVGAGI. Trimming cost V 2 bases and J 6 bases, with 14 bases left between them. CDR3 length equals 15 residues.

In the case of this clone: Mismatch with germline at one junction end may stem from a read error. The chain carries TRBV5-1 and TRBJ2-1, with D possibly being TRBD2 (5 bases). Germline V gene data show CDR1 as SGHRS and CDR2 as YFSETQ. The CDR3 runs 15 residues. This CDR3 is CASSPSGSTYNGQFF. CDR3 DNA: TGCGCCAGCAGCCCGAGCGGATCCACCTACAATGGGCAGTTCTTC.

This clone was counted a few times. The chain uses TRBV10-1 and TRBJ2-1; 9 positions match TRBD2. V lost 4 bases, J lost 1 base, and 2 bases stayed unmatched. The CDR3 loop spans 15 amino acids. The germline gives CDR1 WNHNN, CDR2 SYGVQD (reference sequence). The CDR3 loop is CASSAAGGSYNEQFF. DNA of the CDR3: TGCGCCAGCAGTGCAGCGGGAGGTTCCTACAATGAGCAGTTCTTC.

This clone was found a few times. The V gene is TRBV5-6, the J gene TRBJ2-1; D call uncertain. V was trimmed by 4 bases and J by 6 bases, leaving 8 bases between them. Germline lookup yields CDR1 SGHDT and CDR2 YYEEEE. This CDR3 is 12 amino acids long. The CDR3 spells CASSTAINEQFF. The CDR3 DNA follows: TGTGCCAGCAGCACAGCAATCAATGAGCAGTTCTTC.

Only a few counts were recorded for this clone. The genes are TRBV6-5 and TRBJ2-7; 7 nucleotides match TRBD2. V shed 6 bases and J 7 bases; nucleotides not matched to a gene: 6. The CDR3 has 12 residues. The germline gives CDR1 MNHEY, CDR2 SVGAGI. CDR3 sequence reads: CASRSGIGEQYF. The CDR3 DNA sequence: TGTGCCAGCAGAAGCGGGATTGGTGAGCAGTACTTC.

The chain recombines TRBV7-2 with TRBJ2-3; D is uncertain. Germline V CDR1 and CDR2: SGHTA, FQGNSA. The ends were cut back, 4 bases at V and 4 bases at J, with 15 bases in the middle. The CDR3 runs to 15 residues. The CDR3 DNA is TGTGCCAGCAGCTCCCTGGGCAGGTCCGCAGATACGCAGTATTTT. Encoded protein: CASSSLGRSADTQYF.

The CDR3 DNA sequence: TGCGCCAGCAGCTCCCCTCTGGGGGGGAAACGGCCCCCCGGGGAGCTGTTTTTT. The encoded protein is CASSSPLGGKRPPGELFF. V and J are TRBV5-1 and TRBJ2-2; 7 bases agree with TRBD2. Losses at the gene ends were 3 bases for V and 6 bases for J; bases not matched to a gene: 17. CDR3 length: 18 amino acids. CDR1 is SGHRS, CDR2 YFSETQ, per germline.

The V gene is TRBV19, the J gene TRBJ2-4; D is perhaps TRBD2 (6 bases). The germline V gene has CDR1 LNHDA and CDR2 SQIVND (reference sequence). This CDR3 region has 14 residues. V lost 5 bases to trimming and J lost 0 bases, with 8 bases between them. The CDR3 spells CASSSGVAKNIQYF. The CDR3 DNA sequence: TGTGCCAGTAGTTCGGGGGTAGCCAAAAACATTCAGTACTTC.

V gene TRBV25-1 combines with J gene TRBJ1-1, with 10 bases fitting TRBD1. Germline V gives CDR1 MGHDK, CDR2 SYGVNS. This CDR3 spans 14 amino acids. Trimming at V came to 3 bases and at J to 10 bases, leaving 8 bases not matched to a gene. CDR3 nucleotides: TGTGCCAGCAGTGAGGGACAGGGGAAAAGATCAGCTTTCTTT. Its translation: CASSEGQGKRSAFF.

This chain uses TRBV4-1 with TRBJ2-7; 8 bases align to TRBD2. Germline V gives CDR1 MGHRA, CDR2 YSYEKL. This CDR3 is built from 15 residues. V lost 2 bases to trimming and J lost 3 bases; unmatched junction nucleotides: 6. The CDR3 is CASSQPSGRDYEQYF. The CDR3 DNA sequence: TGCGCCAGCAGCCAACCCAGCGGGAGAGACTACGAGCAGTACTTC.

The chain joins TRBV6-5 to TRBJ2-7, with D perhaps matching TRBD2 (6 bases). Per germline, CDR1 MNHEY and CDR2 SVGAGI. CDR3 length: 13 amino acids. V lost 0 bases, J lost 9 bases, and 12 bases lay in between. The CDR3 region is CASSYSRGVGQYF. Here the CDR3 DNA reads TGTGCCAGCAGTTACTCGCGCGGGGTAGGGCAGTACTTC.

V gene TRBV7-9 combines with J gene TRBJ1-4, with D perhaps matching TRBD1 (5 bases). V lost 5 bases to trimming and J lost 7 bases, with 8 bases between them. The CDR3 spans 12 residues. Germline assignment: CDR1 SEHNR and CDR2 FQNEAQ (reference sequence). In DNA form, the CDR3 reads TGTGCCAGCAGCCTAGGGGCTGAAAAACTGTTTTTT. Its translation is CASSLGAEKLFF.

The J gene is TRBJ2-2, the V gene TRBV4-2, with a tentative D call TRBD1 (5 bases). Germline loops: CDR1 LGHNA, CDR2 YNFKEQ. Trimming took 1 base from V and 4 from J, leaving 13 bases between them. This CDR3 comprises 16 residues. CDR3 in DNA: TGTGCCAGCAGCCAAGCCCCAGGGTCGGCCACCGGGGAGCTGTTTTTT. It yields the protein CASSQAPGSATGELFF.

The rearrangement links TRBV10-2 to TRBJ2-7; D might be TRBD2 (6 bases). Trimming shortened V by 9 bases and J by 3 bases, and 12 bases separated the two germline ends. CDR1 is WSHSY, CDR2 SAAADI, per germline. This CDR3 is 12 amino acids long. The CDR3 coding sequence is TGCGCCAGTTGGGACTTAAACTACGAGCAGTACTTC. This translates into CASWDLNYEQYF.

J is TRBJ2-7 and V is TRBV4-1; possible D gene TRBD2, 5 bases. The CDR3 is 19 amino acids. Germline CDR1 is MGHRA and CDR2 is YSYEKL. The germline V and J ends were trimmed by 1 base and 0 bases, with 22 bases remaining between them. The CDR3 DNA sequence: TGCGCCAGCAGCCAAGGGATTACGGAGGTGTTGGCGGTCTCCTACGAGCAGTACTTC. Protein product: CASSQGITEVLAVSYEQYF.

This clone was seen more than once but under ten times. The chain recombines TRBV10-2 with TRBJ2-1; TRBD1 matches at 7 bases. The V gene's germline CDR1 is WSHSY and CDR2 SAAADI. The J segment lost 5 bases and the V segment lost 9 bases, leaving 4 bases of the junction unmatched. The CDR3 runs to 12 residues. The CDR3: CASLGQNNEQFF. Written as DNA, the CDR3 is TGCGCCAGTTTGGGACAGAACAATGAGCAGTTCTTC.

This rearrangement joins TRBV27 to TRBJ1-2, with a tentative D call TRBD1 (6 bases). The CDR3 is made up of 14 amino acids. Germline V gene lookup returns CDR1 MNHEY and CDR2 SMNVEV (reference sequence). The V and J ends lost 5 bases and 4 bases respectively, with 14 bases between them. In nucleotides, the CDR3 is TGTGCCAGCAGTCCCTACCCCAGGGGCTATGGCTACACCTTC. The encoded protein is CASSPYPRGYGYTF.

This clone was detected a few times. This chain links TRBV30 with TRBJ1-2, with 9 bases lining up with TRBD1. Germline trimming cut 5 bases from V and 4 bases from J; bases unmatched to any gene: 11. CDR3 length equals 15 residues. Germline V gene lookup returns CDR1 GTSNPN and CDR2 SVGIG (reference sequence). In DNA form, the CDR3 reads TGTGCCTGGCGGGACAGGGTTAAAAACCTCTATGGCTACACCTTC. Translation gives CAWRDRVKNLYGYTF.

The J gene is TRBJ2-1, the V gene TRBV5-6, with 7 positions matching TRBD1. Trimming took 5 bases from V and 4 from J; bases not matched to a gene: 6. This CDR3 region has 14 residues. Germline V gene sequence: CDR1 SGHDT, CDR2 YYEEEE. CDR3 coding DNA: TGTGCCAGCAGTACGACAGGGAGTTACAATGAGCAGTTCTTC. This codes for CASSTTGSYNEQFF.

J is TRBJ2-2 and V is TRBV29-1; TRBD2 agrees at 7 bases. The CDR3 spans 13 residues. V was pared by 7 bases and J by 6 bases, with 8 bases of the junction left unmatched. Germline assignment: CDR1 SQVTM and CDR2 ANQGSEA. The CDR3 DNA sequence: TGCAGCGCCGAGGGGAGGGATGCCGGGGAGCTGTTTTTT. Its translation: CSAEGRDAGELFF.